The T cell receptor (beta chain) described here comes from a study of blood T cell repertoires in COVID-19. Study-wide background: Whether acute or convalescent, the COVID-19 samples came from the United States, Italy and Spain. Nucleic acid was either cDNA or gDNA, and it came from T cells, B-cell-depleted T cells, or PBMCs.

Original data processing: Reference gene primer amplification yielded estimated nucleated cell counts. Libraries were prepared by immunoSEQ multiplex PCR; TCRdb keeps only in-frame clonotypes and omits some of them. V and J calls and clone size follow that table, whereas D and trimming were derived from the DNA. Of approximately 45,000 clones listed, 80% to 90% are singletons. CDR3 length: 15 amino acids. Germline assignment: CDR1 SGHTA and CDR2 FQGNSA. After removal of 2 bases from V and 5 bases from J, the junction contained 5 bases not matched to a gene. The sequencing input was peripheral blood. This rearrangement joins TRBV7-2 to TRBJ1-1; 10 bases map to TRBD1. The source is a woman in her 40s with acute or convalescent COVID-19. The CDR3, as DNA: TGTGCCAGCAGCTTAAGGACAGGGGGTGGTACTGAAGCTTTCTTT. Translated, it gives CASSLRTGGGTEAFF.